These 30 T cell receptor beta chains were sequenced from one sample in a study of blood T cell repertoires in COVID-19 (TCRdb year 2020). To prepare the library, the immunoSEQ multiplex PCR assay was applied. TCRdb took over this immuneACCESS table, retaining in-frame rearrangements with V and J assigned. Such tables are incomplete; in checked studies, under half of the missing clones stem from an unresolved V gene, and the remainder is unexplained. In all, the sample holds about 7,500 clones, and about 70% of those were seen once. Of the sample, 15% to 20% falls within the top ten clones. Material: peripheral blood. These receptors were obtained from a human donor in a cohort sampled during active COVID-19.

The chain joins TRBV7-6 to TRBJ2-1; 11 bases fit TRBD2. Germline CDR1 is SGHVS and CDR2 is FNYEAQ. The CDR3 loop spans 17 amino acids. V lost 3 bases, J lost 1 base, and 5 bases stayed unmatched. In nucleotides, the CDR3 is TGTGCCAGCAGCTTGGAGACTAGCGGGGCATCCTACAATGAGCAGTTCTTC. It encodes CASSLETSGASYNEQFF.

The count of this clone is one. The rearrangement joins TRBV6-5 to TRBJ2-7, with D possibly TRBD2 on 5 matching bases. V gave up 4 bases and J gave up 3 bases, with 13 bases separating them. The CDR3 is 14 residues long. Germline-derived CDR1 and CDR2 are MNHEY and SVGAGI. CDR3 amino acids: CASSLARSFYEQYF. The CDR3 coding sequence is TGTGCCAGCAGTTTAGCGCGATCTTTCTACGAGCAGTACTTC.

This clone was picked up one time. The rearrangement uses TRBV7-3 and TRBJ2-1; 11 bases match TRBD2. The CDR3 runs 17 residues. V lost 1 base to trimming and J lost 6 bases; unmatched junction nucleotides: 8. Germline-derived CDR1 and CDR2 are SGHTA and FQGTGA. The CDR3 DNA is TGTGCCAGCAGCTTAAGTTCTAGCGGGAGGAGGGGCAATGAGCAGTTCTTC. Protein sequence: CASSLSSSGRRGNEQFF.

V and J are TRBV27 and TRBJ2-1, with 9 nucleotides matching TRBD2. The germline V gene has CDR1 MNHEY and CDR2 SMNVEV (reference sequence). After removal of 6 bases from V and 0 bases from J, the junction contained 12 bases not matched to a gene. This CDR3 comprises 18 residues. Written as DNA, the CDR3 is TGTGCCAGCAGCATGGCGGGAGGGATTTCCAGCTCCTACAATGAGCAGTTCTTC. Its protein product is CASSMAGGISSSYNEQFF.

The chain uses TRBV6-5 and TRBJ2-7; D gene ambiguous. CDR1 and CDR2 (germline): MNHEY, SVGAGI. Trimming removed 5 bases from V and 5 bases from J, with 7 bases in between. The CDR3 sequence is 11 residues long. CDR3 sequence reads: CASSPFDEQYF. DNA for the CDR3: TGTGCCAGCAGTCCTTTTGACGAGCAGTACTTC.

The rearrangement joins TRBV7-6 to TRBJ2-1, with TRBD1 matching 7 bases. Germline assignment: CDR1 SGHVS and CDR2 FNYEAQ. The CDR3 spans 15 residues. The V and J ends lost 1 base and 4 bases, in that order; junction bases with no gene match: 4. CDR3 bases: TGTGCCAGCAGCTTAGGGGACAGTGAGTACAATGAGCAGTTCTTC. This encodes CASSLGDSEYNEQFF.

The chain links TRBV6-1 to TRBJ2-2; D gene uncertain. Germline V gene sequence: CDR1 MNHNS, CDR2 SASEGT. Between the trimmed V and J ends, which lost 0 bases and 3 bases, there was a span of 5 bases. The CDR3 sequence is 14 residues long. CDR3 bases: TGTGCCAGCAGTGAAGCCGGAGACACCGGGGAGCTGTTTTTT. Translated, it gives CASSEAGDTGELFF.

This clone came up a few times. This chain joins TRBV6-6 and TRBJ1-6; 7 nucleotides agree with TRBD1. Germline V CDR1 and CDR2: MNHNY, SVGAGI (reference sequence). The CDR3 consists of 13 residues. V lost 10 bases and J lost 6; bases outside the gene matches: 6. CDR3 DNA sequence: TGTGCCACCCACAGGGGATTTAATTCACCCCTCCACTTT. Its protein is CATHRGFNSPLHF.

On this clone itself: The sample carries other DNA sequences with the same CDR3. The chain carries TRBV28 and TRBJ2-5; tentative D call: TRBD2 (6 bases). V lost 5 bases and J lost 3, with 16 bases in between. Germline CDR1 is MDHEN and CDR2 is SYDVKM. This CDR3 comprises 15 residues. The CDR3 region has the DNA TGTGCCAGCAGTCCTACCCGGCGGGGAAAAGAGACCCAGTACTTC. It yields the protein CASSPTRRGKETQYF.

The chain recombines TRBV7-6 with TRBJ2-1, with 11 positions matching TRBD2. CDR3 size: 16 residues. With V trimmed by 2 bases and J by 2 bases, 2 bases remained unmatched. Germline CDR1 and CDR2: SGHVS and FNYEAQ. The CDR3 DNA reads TGTGCCAGCAGCTTAACTAGCGGGGGCCCCTACAATGAGCAGTTCTTC. This sequence encodes CASSLTSGGPYNEQFF.

The sample holds one count of this clone. This sequence joins TRBV3-1 (or the pseudogene TRBV3-2) and TRBJ2-3, with 7 bases fitting TRBD2. After removal of 0 bases from V and 2 bases from J, the junction contained 11 bases not matched to a gene. The CDR3 is 18 residues long. Germline V CDR1 and CDR2: LGHDT, YNNKEL (reference sequence). CDR3: CASSQDPRLARPTDTQYF. The CDR3, as DNA: TGTGCCAGCAGCCAAGATCCCAGACTAGCAAGACCCACAGATACGCAGTATTTT.

This chain uses TRBV3-1 (or the pseudogene TRBV3-2) with TRBJ2-3; 8 bases line up with TRBD2. From germline, CDR1 is LGHDT and CDR2 YNNKEL (reference sequence). This CDR3 is 18 amino acids long. Trimming at V came to 2 bases and at J to 3 bases, leaving 13 bases not matched to a gene. CDR3 bases: TGTGCCAGCAGCCAAAGGCCCCTCCCGGGACTAGGAACAGATACGCAGTATTTT. Residues: CASSQRPLPGLGTDTQYF.

V and J are TRBV7-9 and TRBJ2-2, with D possibly being TRBD2 (7 bases). The CDR3 spans 16 residues. Trimming removed 5 bases from V and 5 bases from J, with 18 bases in between. Germline V gene data show CDR1 as SEHNR and CDR2 as FQNEAQ (reference sequence). The chain's CDR3 is CASSNKTGGWTGELFF. For the CDR3, the DNA is TGTGCCAGCAGCAATAAAACGGGGGGCTGGACCGGGGAGCTGTTTTTT. Looking up the rest from reference TRBV7-9 and TRBJ2-2 gives the full variable domain: DTGVSQNPRHKITKRGQNVTFRCDPISEHNRLYWYRQTLGQGPEFLTYFQNEAQLEKSRLLSDRFSAERPKGSFSTLEIQRTEQGDSAMYLCASSNKTGGWTGELFFGEGSRLTVL.

This chain uses TRBV23-1 with TRBJ2-3; 7 bases are shared with TRBD1. Being an ORF, TRBV23-1 has a function that is uncertain. CDR3 length equals 18 residues. V trimming: 4 bases; J trimming: 2 bases; junction bases outside the gene matches: 15. Here the CDR3 reads CASSPARTGEESTDTQYF. The DNA for the CDR3 is TGCGCCAGCAGTCCGGCCCGCACAGGGGAAGAATCCACAGATACGCAGTATTTT.

The V gene is TRBV7-9, the J gene TRBJ2-2; no firm D call. Germline V lookup: CDR1 SEHNR, CDR2 FQNEAQ (reference sequence). Trimming left V 7 bases short and J 6 bases short, with 9 bases between. The CDR3 loop spans 12 amino acids. The CDR3, as DNA: TGTGCCAGCATCATTCGGGCCGGGGAGCTGTTTTTT. Residues: CASIIRAGELFF. The complete variable domain, with remaining parts taken from reference TRBV7-9 and TRBJ2-2, reads DTGVSQNPRHKITKRGQNVTFRCDPISEHNRLYWYRQTLGQGPEFLTYFQNEAQLEKSRLLSDRFSAERPKGSFSTLEIQRTEQGDSAMYLCASIIRAGELFFGEGSRLTVL.

V and J are TRBV27 and TRBJ2-7, with D tentatively TRBD2 (6 bases). CDR1 MNHEY and CDR2 SMNVEV come from the germline V gene (reference sequence). The germline V and J ends were trimmed by 2 bases and 7 bases, with 15 bases remaining between them. The CDR3 loop spans 14 amino acids. CDR3 residues: CASSLIGGIREQYF. The CDR3 coding sequence is TGTGCCAGCAGTTTAATCGGCGGGATCCGGGAGCAGTACTTC.

In this sample, this clone turned up a few times. The V and J genes are TRBV5-1 and TRBJ2-3, with unresolved D. This CDR3 is 14 amino acids long. V lost 4 bases, J lost 1 base, and 10 bases lay in between. CDR1 SGHRS and CDR2 YFSETQ come from the germline V gene. CDR3 coding DNA: TGCGCCAGCAGCCTCTCACTGGGCACAGATACGCAGTATTTT. It translates to CASSLSLGTDTQYF.

V gene TRBV7-9 combines with J gene TRBJ1-5, with 7 positions matching TRBD1. Germline V gives CDR1 SEHNR, CDR2 FQNEAQ (reference sequence). V shed 3 bases, J shed 2 bases, and the junction held 7 bases outside the gene matches. The CDR3 consists of 16 residues. The CDR3 DNA reads as TGTGCCAGCAGCTTCCTTGGGGACAGCCGCAATCAGCCCCAGCATTTT. Translating it yields CASSFLGDSRNQPQHF.

The chain combines TRBV6-2 or TRBV6-3 with TRBJ2-7, with 9 bases identical to TRBD1. V shed 4 bases, J shed 1 base, and the junction held 14 bases outside the gene matches. This CDR3 contains 18 residues. Germline CDR1 reads MNHEY; CDR2 reads SVGEGT. CDR3 protein: CASSLPGQGRDPSYEQYF. DNA of the CDR3: TGTGCCAGCAGTTTACCGGGACAGGGAAGAGATCCTTCCTACGAGCAGTACTTC.

The chain joins TRBV6-2 or TRBV6-3 to TRBJ2-4; TRBD1 aligns across 9 bases. Trimming cost V 4 bases and J 0 bases; bases outside gene matches: 4. The CDR3 is 16 amino acids. CDR1 is MNHEY, CDR2 SVGEGT, per germline. CDR3 residues: CASSSLTGGAKNIQYF. In DNA, the CDR3 is TGTGCCAGCAGTTCGTTGACAGGGGGAGCCAAAAACATTCAGTACTTC.

The chain recombines TRBV27 with TRBJ2-7, with D unresolved. The V end lost 4 bases, the J end lost 0 bases, and 7 bases lay between the germline ends. This CDR3 contains 13 residues. Per the germline V gene, CDR1 is MNHEY and CDR2 is SMNVEV (reference sequence). The CDR3 nucleotides read TGTGCCAGCAGTTCTCCGAGCTCCTACGAGCAGTACTTC. The encoded protein is CASSSPSSYEQYF.

This clone was seen only a few times. The V call is TRBV27, the J call TRBJ2-7; 7 bases are shared with TRBD1. Germline-derived CDR1 and CDR2 are MNHEY and SMNVEV (reference sequence). V lost 4 bases and J lost 2; bases outside the gene matches: 14. The CDR3 has 17 residues. CDR3 sequence reads: CASSSPSYGTEPYEQYF. The CDR3, as DNA: TGTGCCAGCAGTTCCCCATCCTACGGGACAGAGCCCTACGAGCAGTACTTC.

This clone occurred once. J is TRBJ2-5 and V is TRBV5-6; the match to TRBD2 covers 12 bases. The V gene's germline CDR1 is SGHDT and CDR2 YYEEEE. This CDR3 contains 17 residues. V trimming: 2 bases; J trimming: 2 bases; junction bases outside the gene matches: 7. Written as DNA, the CDR3 is TGTGCCAGCAGCTTTGCGGGGACTAGCGGGTCTCAAGAGACCCAGTACTTC. Protein sequence: CASSFAGTSGSQETQYF.

V is TRBV4-1 and J is TRBJ2-3, with D possibly matching TRBD1 (6 bases). Germline CDR1 is MGHRA and CDR2 is YSYEKL. V was clipped by 0 bases and J by 6 bases, with 10 bases between them. This CDR3 has 14 amino acids. CDR3 DNA: TGCGCCAGCAGCCAAGAAAGGGGGTGGGATACGCAGTATTTT. Its translation: CASSQERGWDTQYF.

The table lists this clone with a count of one. This rearrangement joins TRBV10-3 to TRBJ2-7; TRBD2 matches 12 bases. V lost 4 bases and J lost 2; bases outside the gene matches: 0. This CDR3 contains 14 residues. Germline V CDR1 and CDR2: ENHRY, SYGVKD. The CDR3 nucleotides read TGTGCCATCAGTGGGACTAGCGGGACCTACGAGCAGTACTTC. Protein sequence: CAISGTSGTYEQYF.

CDR3 sequence (DNA): TGTGCCACCAGAGGGCAGGGTGGGTACAATGAGCAGTTCTTC. Translated: CATRGQGGYNEQFF. This rearrangement joins TRBV24-1 to TRBJ2-1; a weak D match, TRBD1 (5 bases). Germline CDR1 is KGHDR and CDR2 is SFDVKD. This CDR3 has 14 residues. V lost 7 bases, J lost 4 bases, and 13 bases lay in between.

The chain uses TRBV7-9 and TRBJ2-1; 10 bases align to TRBD1. The CDR3 is 15 residues long. Trimming cost V 3 bases and J 8 bases; bases outside gene matches: 7. Germline assignment: CDR1 SEHNR and CDR2 FQNEAQ (reference sequence). CDR3 nucleotides: TGTGCCAGCAGCTTTGGACAGGGGGAGGGTGATGAGCAGTTCTTC. This translates into CASSFGQGEGDEQFF.

This clone was seen only once. The CDR3 sequence is CASSQEEWSVYNEQFF. CDR3 bases: TGCGCCAGCAGCCAAGAGGAGTGGAGCGTCTACAATGAGCAGTTCTTC. J is TRBJ2-1 and V is TRBV4-1; no definite D call. This CDR3 region has 16 residues. V was cut by 0 bases and J by 3 bases, with 12 bases left in between. CDR1 is MGHRA and CDR2 is YSYEKL in the germline V gene.

This clone is termed medium-sized. The chain is built from TRBV7-6 and TRBJ2-5, with D perhaps TRBD1 (6 bases). Germline V gene data show CDR1 as SGHVS and CDR2 as FNYEAQ. With 5 bases removed from V and 5 bases from J, the gap between germline ends came to 21 bases. The CDR3 has 16 amino acids. CDR3 loop: CASSPRAITGWETQYF. The CDR3 DNA sequence: TGTGCCAGCAGCCCACGGGCGATAACAGGGTGGGAGACCCAGTACTTC.

The chain has TRBV6-5 and TRBJ2-7; TRBD1 might be the D (6 bases). The CDR3 sequence is 13 residues long. V lost 7 bases to trimming and J lost 5 bases, with 15 bases between them. CDR1 and CDR2 (germline): MNHEY, SVGAGI. Here the CDR3 reads CASMGRGSHEQYF. CDR3 coding DNA: TGTGCCAGCATGGGCAGGGGATCCCACGAGCAGTACTTC.